These 26 T cell receptor beta chains were sequenced from one sample in a study of OX40 agonist ivuxolimab in advanced cancers. The table came from immunoSEQ multiplex PCR; TCRdb's copy has only in-frame clones and leaves some out. Here the sample spans some 62,000 clones, approximately 84% being singletons. This sample comprised CD4+ or CD8+ T cells sorted from blood, obtained in a trial of the OX40 agonist ivuxolimab. All receptors derive from an adult with an advanced solid tumor such as melanoma, head and neck, liver or kidney cancer.

The chain is built from TRBV5-4 and TRBJ2-3, with D possibly matching TRBD1 (6 bases). Trimming shortened V by 4 bases and J by 3 bases, and 15 bases separated the two germline ends. The CDR3 sequence is 15 residues long. CDR1 is SGHNT, CDR2 YYREEE, per germline (reference sequence). As DNA, the CDR3 is TGTGCCAGCAGCGCTCAGGGGCGGGTGACAGATACGCAGTATTTT. The encoded protein is CASSAQGRVTDTQYF.

This chain links TRBV9 with TRBJ2-3, with D possibly TRBD2 on 6 matching bases. V was cut by 4 bases and J by 2 bases, with 20 bases left in between. Germline V gene sequence: CDR1 SGDLS, CDR2 YYNGEE. This CDR3 region has 17 residues. The CDR3 region has the DNA TGTGCCAGCAGCCCCAAATTGGGCCTAGCGCTCACAGATACGCAGTATTTT. Translated, it gives CASSPKLGLALTDTQYF.

The chain combines TRBV28 with TRBJ2-3; the match to TRBD1 covers 9 bases. This CDR3 is 20 amino acids long. Per germline, CDR1 MDHEN and CDR2 SYDVKM. V shed 3 bases, J shed 5 bases, and the junction held 21 bases outside the gene matches. The CDR3, as DNA: TGTGCCAGCAGTTTCCCCGGGACAGGGTATAAGGCCCCGGGAGGAGATACGCAGTATTTT. Translated, it gives CASSFPGTGYKAPGGDTQYF.

This chain links TRBV29-1 with TRBJ1-1; perhaps TRBD1 as D (6 bases). Germline V gives CDR1 SQVTM, CDR2 ANQGSEA. V lost 5 bases to trimming and J lost 1 base, with 11 bases between them. This CDR3 is built from 13 residues. The CDR3 coding sequence is TGCAGCGTTTATCAGGGGACGAACACTGAAGCTTTCTTT. This translates into CSVYQGTNTEAFF.

CDR3 coding DNA: TGTGCCAGCAGTCGTGGGGGGAAGAACTATGGCTACACCTTC. Translating it yields CASSRGGKNYGYTF. The genes are TRBV6-5 and TRBJ1-2; D perhaps matches TRBD1 (5 bases). Germline-derived CDR1 and CDR2 are MNHEY and SVGAGI. V lost 5 bases and J lost 2, with 12 bases in between. CDR3 length: 14 residues.

The chain links TRBV9 to TRBJ1-2; unclear D gene. This CDR3 is 15 amino acids long. The V end was cut by 6 bases, the J end by 2 bases, with 17 bases between. The germline V gene encodes CDR1 SGDLS and CDR2 YYNGEE. CDR3 in amino acids: CASTPFEGRNYGYTF. CDR3 nucleotides: TGTGCCAGCACCCCTTTTGAAGGGAGGAACTATGGCTACACCTTC.

The chain is built from TRBV6-5 and TRBJ2-7; possible D gene TRBD1, 6 bases. The V end lost 1 base, the J end lost 4 bases, and 11 bases lay between the germline ends. This CDR3 contains 14 residues. Germline V gene sequence: CDR1 MNHEY, CDR2 SVGAGI. The CDR3 region has the DNA TGTGCCAGCAGTTACTACGGCAGGGGATACGAGCAGTACTTC. Protein sequence: CASSYYGRGYEQYF.

This chain links TRBV5-6 with TRBJ1-2; D uncertain. Germline CDR1 and CDR2: SGHDT and YYEEEE. The CDR3 is 13 amino acids. The V and J ends lost 4 bases and 4 bases respectively, with 11 bases between them. CDR3 sequence (DNA): TGTGCCAGCAGCACGTCGGGCCCCTATGGCTACACCTTC. This translates into CASSTSGPYGYTF. The full variable domain, completed using reference TRBV5-6 and TRBJ1-2, is DAGVTQSPTHLIKTRGQQVTLRCSPKSGHDTVSWYQQALGQGPQFIFQYYEEEERQRGNFPDRFSGHQFPNYSSELNVNALLLGDSALYLCASSTSGPYGYTFGSGTRLTVV.

This chain joins TRBV5-4 and TRBJ1-1; D gene unclear. V dropped 0 bases and J dropped 0 bases, with 9 bases sitting between them. Germline CDR1 SGHNT, CDR2 YYREEE (reference sequence). This CDR3 contains 15 residues. The CDR3 region is CASSLDSGMNTEAFF. The DNA for the CDR3 is TGTGCCAGCAGCTTGGATTCAGGTATGAACACTGAAGCTTTCTTT.

Turning to this clone: This sample also contains other DNA sequences that code for the same CDR3. V and J are TRBV18 and TRBJ2-1, with 9 bases aligning to TRBD1. The CDR3 has 14 amino acids. CDR1 KGHSH and CDR2 LQKENI come from the germline V gene. V shed 2 bases, J shed 4 bases, and the junction held 0 bases outside the gene matches. CDR3 nucleotides: TGTGCCAGCTCACCAGGACAGGGGTACAATGAGCAGTTCTTC. This codes for CASSPGQGYNEQFF. Full variable domain (remainder filled in from reference TRBV18 and TRBJ2-1): NAGVMQNPRHLVRRRGQEARLRCSPMKGHSHVYWYRQLPEEGLKFMVYLQKENIIDESGMPKERFSAEFPKEGPSILRIQQVVRGDSAAYFCASSPGQGYNEQFFGPGTRLTVL.

This rearrangement joins TRBV4-2 to TRBJ1-6; D might be TRBD1 (6 bases). The CDR3 consists of 14 residues. Germline CDR1 and CDR2: LGHNA and YNFKEQ. V was clipped by 4 bases and J by 4 bases, with 8 bases between them. The CDR3 protein is CASSRGQYNSPLHF. The DNA of the CDR3 is TGTGCCAGCAGCCGAGGACAGTATAATTCACCCCTCCACTTT.

This chain joins TRBV11-3 and TRBJ2-2; the D gene is possibly TRBD2 (6 bases). Germline lookup yields CDR1 SGHNT and CDR2 YENEEA. CDR3 length equals 14 residues. Trimming left V 3 bases short and J 6 bases short, with 11 bases between. The CDR3 is CASSFDGRPGELFF. CDR3 coding DNA: TGTGCCAGCAGCTTCGACGGGAGACCCGGGGAGCTGTTTTTT. Filled out from reference TRBV11-3 and TRBJ2-2, the complete variable domain reads EAGVVQSPRYKIIEKKQPVAFWCNPISGHNTLYWYLQNLGQGPELLIRYENEEAVDDSQLPKDRFSAERLKGVDSTLKIQPAELGDSAVYLCASSFDGRPGELFFGEGSRLTVL.

The chain employs TRBV7-9 and TRBJ1-4; no clear D. Germline V lookup: CDR1 SEHNR, CDR2 FQNEAQ (reference sequence). CDR3 size: 14 residues. V lost 1 base, J lost 4 bases, and 7 bases lay in between. This CDR3 reads CASSLDSYNEKLFF. CDR3 bases: TGTGCCAGCAGCTTAGACAGTTATAATGAAAAACTGTTTTTT.

This clone was recorded only once. The chain combines TRBV19 with TRBJ1-1; tentatively, D is TRBD1 (5 bases). This CDR3 has 14 residues. V dropped 6 bases and J dropped 1 base, with 12 bases sitting between them. The germline gives CDR1 LNHDA, CDR2 SQIVND (reference sequence). CDR3 in DNA: TGTGCCAGTAGATGGGGGACGGAGAACACTGAAGCTTTCTTT. It translates to CASRWGTENTEAFF.

The rearrangement uses TRBV5-6 and TRBJ1-1; D perhaps matches TRBD1 (5 bases). CDR3 size: 17 residues. The germline gives CDR1 SGHDT, CDR2 YYEEEE. The V and J ends lost 4 bases and 3 bases respectively, with 22 bases between them. The CDR3 nucleotides read TGTGCCAGCAGCCGGTGGGGGGGTCATCCGGGTTACACTGAAGCTTTCTTT. This sequence encodes CASSRWGGHPGYTEAFF. The variable domain in full, completed from reference TRBV5-6 and TRBJ1-1, reads DAGVTQSPTHLIKTRGQQVTLRCSPKSGHDTVSWYQQALGQGPQFIFQYYEEEERQRGNFPDRFSGHQFPNYSSELNVNALLLGDSALYLCASSRWGGHPGYTEAFFGQGTRLTVV.

This chain uses TRBV4-2 with TRBJ1-1, with D perhaps matching TRBD1 (6 bases). The CDR3 extends over 14 amino acids. Germline loops: CDR1 LGHNA, CDR2 YNFKEQ. The germline V and J ends were trimmed by 5 bases and 1 base, with 11 bases remaining between them. For the CDR3, the DNA is TGTGCCAGCAGCGTACAGGGCGCGAACACTGAAGCTTTCTTT. Translation: CASSVQGANTEAFF.

The chain carries TRBV21-1 and TRBJ1-1; TRBD1 reflects the table's D call only, with no check against the DNA. TRBV21-1 is classified as a pseudogene. This CDR3 spans 12 amino acids. The CDR3 sequence: CASSVQEPQAFF. The DNA of the CDR3 is TGTGCCAGCAGTGTACAGGAGCCTCAAGCTTTCTTT.

The chain is built from TRBV5-4 and TRBJ1-1; D gene uncertain. The length of the CDR3 is 13 residues. V was shortened by 5 bases and J by 3 bases, with 11 bases between the two germline ends. Germline CDR1 is SGHNT and CDR2 is YYREEE (reference sequence). The CDR3 region is CASSWNQDTEAFF. The CDR3 nucleotides are TGTGCCAGCAGTTGGAACCAAGACACTGAAGCTTTCTTT.

The rearrangement joins TRBV7-9 to TRBJ1-1; D is possibly TRBD1 (5 bases). The CDR3 has 15 amino acids. Trimming removed 6 bases at V and 2 bases at J, with 16 bases between. In germline, CDR1 is SEHNR, CDR2 FQNEAQ (reference sequence). For the CDR3, the DNA is TGTGCCAGCAGGCCACGGGGGACCTCAAACACTGAAGCTTTCTTT. Amino acid sequence: CASRPRGTSNTEAFF.

The CDR3 reads CASSASEQGIGTDTQYF. DNA of the CDR3: TGTGCCAGCAGCGCGTCAGAACAGGGGATCGGGACAGATACGCAGTATTTT. V and J are TRBV9 and TRBJ2-3; 7 nucleotides align to TRBD1. There are 17 residues in the CDR3. CDR1 SGDLS and CDR2 YYNGEE come from the germline V gene. The V segment lost 3 bases and the J segment 3 bases; nucleotides outside the gene matches: 13.

The chain couples TRBV5-1 to TRBJ1-1; the D gene is possibly TRBD1 (6 bases). Germline CDR1 and CDR2: SGHRS and YFSETQ. V lost 3 bases and J lost 3, with 12 bases in between. This CDR3 region has 14 residues. The CDR3 loop is CASSYRVDDTEAFF. Written as DNA, the CDR3 is TGCGCCAGCAGCTACAGGGTTGATGACACTGAAGCTTTCTTT.

The gene calls are TRBV11-3 and TRBJ1-2, with 8 nucleotides matching TRBD1. With 5 bases clipped from V and 4 bases from J, the junction kept 6 bases outside the gene matches. Germline CDR1 reads SGHNT; CDR2 reads YENEEA. The CDR3 extends over 14 amino acids. The CDR3 protein is CASSKDRGFYGYTF. The CDR3 DNA sequence: TGTGCCAGCAGCAAAGACAGGGGTTTCTATGGCTACACCTTC. Supplemented by reference TRBV11-3 and TRBJ1-2, the full variable domain reads EAGVVQSPRYKIIEKKQPVAFWCNPISGHNTLYWYLQNLGQGPELLIRYENEEAVDDSQLPKDRFSAERLKGVDSTLKIQPAELGDSAVYLCASSKDRGFYGYTFGSGTRLTVV.

The gene calls are TRBV5-1 and TRBJ1-1, with TRBD1 matching over 7 bases. CDR3 length: 12 residues. Losses at the gene ends were 0 bases for V and 10 bases for J; bases not matched to a gene: 3. CDR1 and CDR2 from the germline V gene are SGHRS and YFSETQ. CDR3 bases: TGCGCCAGCAGCTTGGACGGACAGGCAGCTTTCTTT. This gives the protein CASSLDGQAAFF.

This chain links TRBV5-1 with TRBJ2-3, with a possible D match to TRBD1 (7 bases). The germline V and J ends were trimmed by 0 bases and 4 bases, with 15 bases remaining between them. CDR3 length equals 16 residues. Per germline, CDR1 SGHRS and CDR2 YFSETQ. The CDR3 spells CASSLANQGGADTQYF. Here the CDR3 DNA reads TGCGCCAGCAGCTTGGCCAATCAGGGGGGCGCAGATACGCAGTATTTT. The full variable domain, rest sourced from reference TRBV5-1 and TRBJ2-3, is KAGVTQTPRYLIKTRGQQVTLSCSPISGHRSVSWYQQTPGQGLQFLFEYFSETQRNKGNFPGRFSGRQFSNSRSEMNVSTLELGDSALYLCASSLANQGGADTQYFGPGTRLTVL.

V usage is TRBV14 and J usage is TRBJ1-2; D may be TRBD1 (6 bases). The V end was cut by 4 bases, the J end by 1 base, with 10 bases between. Germline values: CDR1 SGHDN, CDR2 FVKESK. The CDR3 runs 14 residues. The CDR3 sequence: CASSPPRGNYGYTF. The CDR3 nucleotides read TGTGCCAGCAGCCCACCCAGGGGTAACTATGGCTACACCTTC.

This clone was detected a few times. This sequence joins TRBV7-3 and TRBJ1-2; D remains ambiguous. The CDR3 length is 12 residues. Germline V gene lookup returns CDR1 SGHTA and CDR2 FQGTGA. V was clipped by 5 bases and J by 5 bases, with 9 bases between them. In DNA form, the CDR3 reads TGTGCCAGCAGCCCCGACGGGTATGGCTACACCTTC. Protein product: CASSPDGYGYTF.